Reported below is one TCR beta chain. The antigen is unknown. V lost 10 bases and J 3 bases, leaving 15 bases between the germline ends. In germline, CDR1 is MDHEN, CDR2 SYDVKM. The CDR3 has 13 residues. The repertoire was sequenced with immunoSEQ multiplex PCR; TCRdb's copy has only in-frame clones and lacks some. The table has some 170,000 clones, 70% to 90% seen once. This sample is drawn from a study of T cell responses to AZD1222 COVID-19 vaccine. Study findings and constraints: Donors were chiefly white British, with a greater number of females, and clonal diversity was perhaps underestimated. Per reports, nearly half of all spike-specific TCRs target regions that are unmutated in variants. Following two doses of AZD1222, Spike-specific TCR breadth and depth rose. No repertoire was sampled before or during the peak T cell response, only after it.

The clonotype comes from an adult who received the MenACWY meningococcal vaccine as a control. The chain carries TRBV28 and TRBJ1-1, with D possibly TRBD1 on 5 matching bases. The starting material was peripheral blood, obtained 28 days after the second dose of the MenACWY control vaccine. CDR3 amino acids: CATLTGEHTEAFF. CDR3 DNA sequence: TGTGCCACCCTTACGGGGGAGCACACTGAAGCTTTCTTT.